This T cell receptor beta chain was obtained from a study of blood T cells in healthy people across ages. Germline V lookup: CDR1 MNHEY, CDR2 SMNVEV (reference sequence). V was trimmed by 2 bases and J by 0 bases, leaving 8 bases between them. The CDR3 contains 15 residues. Together with a sample-barcoded 5' primer, a J-beta primer mix was included in a second PCR lasting roughly 6 to 12 cycles. Using its own MiXCR run on the 5' RACE reads, TCRdb lists one record per CDR3 protein. The sample consists of under 850,000 distinct CDR3 sequences, 30% to 45% of them appearing once. This clonotype was seen many times.

The J gene is TRBJ1-5, the V gene TRBV27, with unresolved D. This TCR was recovered from a man aged 18 to 29 in good health. The sequenced sample consisted of blood. Here the CDR3 reads CASSLNGYSNQPQHF. DNA for the CDR3: TGTGCCAGCAGTTTAAATGGCTATAGCAATCAGCCCCAGCATTTT.